A selection of T cell receptor beta chains follows, all from one sample in a study of blood T cell repertoires in COVID-19. Data came from immunoSEQ multiplex PCR; TCRdb stores just in-frame clones and leaves some out. In the table there are roughly 250,000 clones, under 85% of which are singletons. Sequencing was performed on peripheral blood. The receptors were sampled from a woman aged 40 to 49 with active or convalescent COVID-19. Both conserved end residues are part of each CDR3. D genes are given only for firm matches. Rows give clone size only sometimes, using once, few, many, or a class for an expanded clone.

>NA|TRBV2|TRBJ1-4|NA
CASSERRDKEKLFF
TGTGCCAGCAGTGAACGAAGGGACAAAGAAAAACTGTTTTTT
>TRBD1|TRBV5-1|TRBJ1-1|NA
CASSLDRGGPTEAFF
TGCGCCAGCAGCTTGGATAGAGGGGGCCCGACTGAAGCTTTCTTT
>NA|TRBV28|TRBJ1-2|NA
CASSIRQGYTF
TGTGCCAGCAGTATTCGTCAGGGCTACACCTTC
>NA|TRBV6-1|TRBJ1-1|NA
CASSEEGLMNTEAFF
TGTGCCAGCAGTGAAGAGGGACTGATGAACACTGAAGCTTTCTTT
>NA|TRBV5-1|TRBJ2-3|NA
CASSLAGDRGTDTQYF
TGCGCCAGCAGCTTGGCCGGAGACCGCGGCACAGATACGCAGTATTTT
>TRBD1|TRBV28|TRBJ1-2|NA
CASSPGQGGGYTF
TGTGCCAGCAGTCCAGGACAGGGGGGTGGCTACACCTTC
>NA|TRBV21-1|TRBJ1-2|NA
CASSKEEGGIPNYGYTF
TGTGCCAGCAGCAAAGAGGAGGGAGGGATCCCTAACTATGGCTACACCTTC
>NA|TRBV19|TRBJ1-2|NA
CASSTGQQGCF
TGTGCCAGTAGTACCGGCCAACAGGGCTGCTTC
>NA|TRBV18|TRBJ2-2|NA
CASSPSRESTGELFF
TGTGCCAGCTCACCATCTAGGGAGTCCACCGGGGAGCTGTTTTTT
>TRBD1|TRBV11-2|TRBJ1-1|NA
CASSLGQGAGAEAFF
TGTGCCAGCAGCTTGGGACAGGGGGCTGGTGCTGAAGCTTTCTTT
>NA|TRBV27|TRBJ1-3|NA
CASSLRHSGNTIYF
TGTGCCAGCAGTTTAAGACATTCTGGAAACACCATATATTTT
>NA|TRBV5-6|TRBJ2-2|NA
CASSLGQLYTGELFF
TGTGCCAGCAGCTTGGGCCAACTTTACACCGGGGAGCTGTTTTTT
>NA|TRBV28|TRBJ2-6|NA
CASSSLASGANVLTF
TGTGCCAGCAGTTCTCTAGCGTCTGGGGCCAACGTCCTGACTTTC
>TRBD1|TRBV5-3|TRBJ2-6|NA
CARSPCGQGRSGANVLTF
TGTGCCAGAAGCCCCTGCGGACAGGGCCGCTCTGGGGCCAACGTCCTGACTTTC
>NA|TRBV2|TRBJ1-1|NA
CASSRGLNTEAFF
TGTGCCAGCAGCAGGGGATTAAACACTGAAGCTTTCTTT
>NA|TRBV13|TRBJ2-3|NA
CASSPPSRTDTQYF
TGTGCCAGCAGCCCCCCGTCCCGCACAGATACGCAGTATTTT
>NA|TRBV6-5|TRBJ1-1|NA
CASSYSVGTEAFF
TGTGCCAGCAGTTACTCAGTCGGGACTGAAGCTTTCTTT
>TRBD1|TRBV5-1|TRBJ2-3|NA
CASSLEGGQGRDTQYF
TGCGCCAGCAGCTTGGAGGGGGGACAGGGGAGAGATACGCAGTATTTT
>TRBD1|TRBV7-2|TRBJ1-4|NA
CASSKQGAVVEKLFF
TGTGCCAGCAGCAAACAGGGGGCGGTGGTTGAAAAACTGTTTTTT
>TRBD2|TRBV7-3|TRBJ2-5|NA
CASSLTGTSKETQYF
TGTGCCAGCAGCTTAACCGGGACTAGCAAAGAGACCCAGTACTTC
>TRBD2|TRBV11-1|TRBJ2-1|NA
CASSSVAGGYNEQFF
TGTGCCAGCAGCTCCGTAGCGGGGGGTTACAATGAGCAGTTCTTC
>TRBD2|TRBV7-2|TRBJ2-3|NA
CASSGSGISTDTQYF
TGTGCCAGCAGCGGAAGCGGGATTTCCACAGATACGCAGTATTTT
>NA|TRBV18|TRBJ1-2|few
CASSPAETPRSGYTF
TGTGCCAGCTCACCTGCTGAGACTCCCCGAAGTGGCTACACCTTC
>TRBD2|TRBV27|TRBJ2-5|NA
CASSLGLGVVETQYF
TGTGCCAGCAGTTTAGGACTAGGGGTAGTGGAGACCCAGTACTTC
>TRBD2|TRBV11-3|TRBJ2-1|once
CASSLDPGGVPPNEQFF
TGTGCCAGCAGCTTAGATCCGGGGGGGGTCCCGCCCAATGAGCAGTTCTTC
>NA|TRBV7-7|TRBJ2-3|NA
CASSPTIQARGTQYF
TGTGCTAGCAGCCCGACTATCCAAGCCCGGGGTACGCAGTATTTT
>NA|TRBV7-2|TRBJ2-5|NA
CASSRDRRETQYF
TGTGCCAGCAGTCGGGATCGGCGAGAGACCCAGTACTTC
>NA|TRBV7-3|TRBJ2-5|NA
CASASSGPGPQYF
TGTGCCAGCGCCTCATCAGGCCCTGGGCCCCAGTACTTC
>NA|TRBV19|TRBJ2-7|NA
CASSRDTSYEQYF
TGTGCCAGCTCCCGGGACACCTCCTACGAGCAGTACTTC
>NA|TRBV11-2|TRBJ1-1|few
CASSWVTQGAEAFF
TGTGCCAGCAGCTGGGTGACGCAGGGCGCTGAAGCTTTCTTT
>TRBD1|TRBV7-3|TRBJ1-1|few
CASSSIGGLTGAEAFF
TGTGCCAGCAGCTCGATAGGGGGCCTGACGGGGGCTGAAGCTTTCTTT
>TRBD1|TRBV5-1|TRBJ2-2|NA
CASSVQGALTGELFF
TGCGCCAGCAGCGTACAGGGGGCGCTTACCGGGGAGCTGTTTTTT
>NA|TRBV3-1/TRBV3-2|TRBJ1-1|NA
CASSLIGGYGMNTEAFF
TGTGCCAGCAGCCTCATCGGCGGGTATGGGATGAACACTGAAGCTTTCTTT
>NA|TRBV11-2|TRBJ1-2|NA
CASSHQGFGYTF
TGTGCCAGCAGTCACCAGGGATTTGGCTACACCTTC
>NA|TRBV5-4|TRBJ1-2|once
CASSQNGGDGYTF
TGTGCCAGCAGCCAGAACGGGGGAGATGGCTACACCTTC
>TRBD2|TRBV30|TRBJ2-7|NA
CAWRGWSGGEPYEQYF
TGTGCCTGGAGGGGATGGAGCGGGGGTGAACCCTACGAGCAGTACTTC
>NA|TRBV6-5|TRBJ1-1|NA
CASSYAQQGVRTEAFF
TGTGCCAGCAGTTACGCCCAGCAGGGTGTGAGGACTGAAGCTTTCTTT
>TRBD1|TRBV2|TRBJ1-5|NA
CASKLQGNQPQHF
TGTGCCAGCAAGTTACAGGGGAATCAGCCCCAGCATTTT
>NA|TRBV19|TRBJ1-5|NA
CASSAANQPQHF
TGTGCCAGTAGTGCGGCAAATCAGCCCCAGCATTTT
>TRBD1|TRBV7-3|TRBJ1-1|NA
CASSPGTGSTEAFF
TGTGCCAGCAGCCCCGGGACAGGGTCCACTGAAGCTTTCTTT
>TRBD1|TRBV10-3|TRBJ1-2|NA
CAISGPGQGVGYTF
TGTGCCATCAGTGGCCCGGGACAGGGGGTGGGCTACACCTTC
>TRBD1|TRBV25-1|TRBJ2-5|NA
CASRTGPGGTQYF
TGTGCCAGTCGGACAGGCCCGGGCGGGACCCAGTACTTC
>NA|TRBV11-2|TRBJ2-7|NA
CASSSTGNRYEQYF
TGTGCCAGCAGCTCCACAGGGAACCGCTACGAGCAGTACTTC
>TRBD1|TRBV30|TRBJ1-1|NA
CAWLGQVNTEAFF
TGTGCCTGGCTCGGACAGGTGAACACTGAAGCTTTCTTT
>NA|TRBV7-3|TRBJ2-2|NA
CASSKEGHPSTGELFF
TGTGCCAGCAGCAAAGAGGGACACCCGAGCACCGGGGAGCTGTTTTTT
>NA|TRBV29-1|TRBJ2-5|NA
CSVGGAGAGETQYF
TGCAGCGTAGGTGGCGCGGGGGCTGGAGAGACCCAGTACTTC
>NA|TRBV12-3/TRBV12-4|TRBJ2-1|NA
CASSLPGQREQFF
TGTGCCAGCAGTTTACCAGGACAGAGAGAGCAGTTCTTC
>TRBD1|TRBV28|TRBJ1-5|NA
CASSSGQGRRQPQHF
TGTGCCAGCAGTTCGGGACAGGGGCGTCGGCAGCCCCAGCATTTT
>TRBD2|TRBV4-1|TRBJ2-5|NA
CASSQDSGGYQETQYF
TGCGCCAGCAGCCAAGATAGCGGGGGGTACCAAGAGACCCAGTACTTC
>TRBD1|TRBV7-3|TRBJ2-5|NA
CASSTQDRGAQYF
TGTGCCAGCAGCACACAGGACAGGGGGGCCCAGTACTTC
>TRBD1|TRBV6-4|TRBJ1-2|NA
CASRTQGGDYGYTF
TGTGCCAGCAGAACACAGGGGGGAGACTATGGCTACACCTTC
>NA|TRBV3-1/TRBV3-2|TRBJ1-3|once
CASSPIRTSSGNTIYF
TGTGCCAGCAGCCCAATCAGGACATCCTCTGGAAACACCATATATTTT
>TRBD1|TRBV2|TRBJ1-1|NA
CASSDRGRGVTEAFF
TGTGCCAGCAGTGATCGGGGCAGGGGGGTGACTGAAGCTTTCTTT
>TRBD1|TRBV2|TRBJ1-2|NA
CASALRQGGGYTF
TGTGCCAGCGCCTTACGACAGGGGGGTGGCTACACCTTC